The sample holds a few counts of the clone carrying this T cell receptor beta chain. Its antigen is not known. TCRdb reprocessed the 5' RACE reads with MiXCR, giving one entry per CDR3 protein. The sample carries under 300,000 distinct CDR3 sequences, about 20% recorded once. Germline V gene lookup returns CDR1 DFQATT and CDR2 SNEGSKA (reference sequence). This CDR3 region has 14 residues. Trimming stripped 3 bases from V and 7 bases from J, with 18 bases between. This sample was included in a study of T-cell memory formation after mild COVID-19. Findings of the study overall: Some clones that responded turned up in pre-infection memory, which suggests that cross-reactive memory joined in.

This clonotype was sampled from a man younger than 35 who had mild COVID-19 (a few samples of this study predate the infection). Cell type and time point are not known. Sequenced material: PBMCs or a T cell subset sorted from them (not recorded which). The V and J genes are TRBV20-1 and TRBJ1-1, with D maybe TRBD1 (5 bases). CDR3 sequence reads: CSARPGTADGEAFF. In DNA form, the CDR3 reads TGCAGTGCTAGGCCTGGGACTGCCGATGGTGAAGCTTTCTTT.